This T cell receptor (beta chain) was captured in a study of pediatric ulcerative colitis. V lost 0 bases to trimming and J lost 5 bases, with 5 bases between them. The length of the CDR3 is 13 residues. Per germline, CDR1 ENHRY and CDR2 SYGVKD. During colonoscopy, one to two rectal pinch biopsies were collected. Measured with immunoSEQ multiplex PCR; TCRdb has only the in-frame clones, and not every one. Of around 18,000 clones listed, 70% to 85% are singletons. The sequencing sample was made of gut tissue. The rearrangement uses TRBV10-3 and TRBJ2-1; no reliable D call. The sequence was obtained from a boy between 10 and 17 years old with moderate ulcerative colitis. CDR3 nucleotide sequence: TGTGCCATCAGTGAGTCTGGCAACAATGAGCAGTTCTTC. Translating gives CAISESGNNEQFF.